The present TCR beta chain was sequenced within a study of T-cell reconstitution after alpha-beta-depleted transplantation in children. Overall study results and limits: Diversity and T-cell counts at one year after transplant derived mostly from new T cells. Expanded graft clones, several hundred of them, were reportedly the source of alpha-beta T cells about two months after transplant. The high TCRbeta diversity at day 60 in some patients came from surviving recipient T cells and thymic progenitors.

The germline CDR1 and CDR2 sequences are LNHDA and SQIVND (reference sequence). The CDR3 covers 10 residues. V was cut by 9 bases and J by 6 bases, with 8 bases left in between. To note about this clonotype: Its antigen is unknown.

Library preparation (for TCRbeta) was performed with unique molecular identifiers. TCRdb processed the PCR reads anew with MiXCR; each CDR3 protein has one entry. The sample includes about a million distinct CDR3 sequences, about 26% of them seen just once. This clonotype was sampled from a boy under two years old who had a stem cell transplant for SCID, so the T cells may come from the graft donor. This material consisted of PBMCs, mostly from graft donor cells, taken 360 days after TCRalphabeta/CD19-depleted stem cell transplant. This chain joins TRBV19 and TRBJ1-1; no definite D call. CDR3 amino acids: CARDNAEAFF. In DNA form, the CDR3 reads TGTGCCAGAGATAACGCTGAAGCTTTCTTT.